These 22 T cell receptor beta chains originate from one sample sequenced in a study of Ad26.COV2.S vaccination and SARS-CoV-2 variants. Treatment defined: some 20 received Ad26.COV2.S at low or high dose, single or two shots; five or six received placebo; per-sample allocation not given. Sampling occurred on day 63 after the first vaccine or placebo injection. The method was immunoSEQ multiplex PCR; TCRdb's version includes in-frame clones alone and lacks a portion of them. The sample holds some 320,000 clones, about 86% seen once. The sequences come from peripheral blood, collected in a trial of Ad26.COV2.S vaccine versus placebo. These receptors were collected from a person aged 18 to 59 who received the Ad26.COV2.S COVID-19 vaccine or a placebo.

V gene TRBV6-4 combines with J gene TRBJ1-1; TRBD1 might be the D (5 bases). This CDR3 is 13 amino acids long. CDR1 and CDR2 (germline): MRHNA, SNTAGT. V lost 4 bases and J 4 bases, leaving 10 bases between the germline ends. Here the CDR3 DNA reads TGTGCCAGCAGTGTTTGGGGGGGCACTGAAGCTTTCTTT. It codes for CASSVWGGTEAFF.

V usage is TRBV6-5 and J usage is TRBJ2-7; D is uncertain. With 6 bases removed from V and 3 bases from J, the gap between germline ends came to 3 bases. The germline gives CDR1 MNHEY, CDR2 SVGAGI. The CDR3 extends over 10 amino acids. As DNA, the CDR3 is TGTGCCAGCAGACGCTACGAGCAGTACTTC. Protein product: CASRRYEQYF.

The CDR3 here is CASTDRDHGYTF. The CDR3 DNA reads as TGTGCCAGCACAGACAGGGACCATGGCTACACCTTC. The gene calls are TRBV19 and TRBJ1-2; 7 bases match TRBD1. This CDR3 region has 12 residues. The germline CDR1 and CDR2 sequences are LNHDA and SQIVND (reference sequence). The V segment lost 9 bases and the J segment 6 bases; nucleotides outside the gene matches: 7.

As to this clone: One end of the junction fails to match germline, which may point to a read error. The chain employs TRBV15 and TRBJ1-1; D unresolved. The germline V gene encodes CDR1 LNHNV and CDR2 YYDKDF (reference sequence). There are 14 residues in the CDR3. CDR3 sequence (DNA): TGTGCCACCAGCGGAGAGGGAACAGCCACAAAAGCTTTCTTT. It translates to CATSGEGTATKAFF. The full variable domain, rest sourced from reference TRBV15 and TRBJ1-1, is DAMVIQNPRYQVTQFGKPVTLSCSQTLNHNVMYWYQQKSSQAPKLLFHYYDKDFNNEADTPDNFQSRRPNTSFCFLDIRSPGLGDTAMYLCATSGEGTATKAFFGQGTRLTVV.

V and J are TRBV6-5 and TRBJ1-1; tentative D call: TRBD1 (5 bases). Trimming took off 5 bases at V and 8 bases at J, with 9 bases between the two ends. In germline, CDR1 is MNHEY, CDR2 SVGAGI. The CDR3 consists of 11 residues. The CDR3 loop is CASSTTVEAFF. In DNA, the CDR3 is TGTGCCAGCAGTACGACAGTCGAAGCTTTCTTT.

The J gene is TRBJ2-3, the V gene TRBV4-1; D remains ambiguous. The CDR3 contains 13 residues. The germline CDR1 and CDR2 sequences are MGHRA and YSYEKL. Trimming left V 4 bases short and J 2 bases short, with 7 bases between. The CDR3 protein is CASSPASTDTQYF. DNA for the CDR3: TGCGCCAGCAGCCCGGCGTCCACAGATACGCAGTATTTT.

The gene calls are TRBV10-2 and TRBJ2-5, with 8 bases aligning to TRBD1. The CDR3 has 15 amino acids. V lost 6 bases, J lost 2 bases, and 8 bases stayed unmatched. Per the germline V gene, CDR1 is WSHSY and CDR2 is SAAADI. This CDR3 is CASRGRTGRQETQYF. DNA of the CDR3: TGCGCCAGCAGGGGACGGACAGGGCGACAAGAGACCCAGTACTTC.

The chain joins TRBV11-2 to TRBJ1-5; 7 positions agree with TRBD1. The CDR3 covers 13 residues. Per the germline V gene, CDR1 is SGHAT and CDR2 is FQNNGV. J was trimmed by 9 bases and V by 4 bases; bases with no gene match: 6. The CDR3 spells CASSSGQGGPQHF. CDR3 coding DNA: TGTGCCAGCAGCTCAGGCCAGGGGGGGCCCCAGCATTTT.

This sequence joins TRBV5-4 and TRBJ1-1, with D possibly being TRBD1 (5 bases). The germline V gene has CDR1 SGHNT and CDR2 YYREEE (reference sequence). V lost 0 bases to trimming and J lost 0 bases, with 6 bases between them. CDR3 length: 14 amino acids. The CDR3 loop is CASSLGGMNTEAFF. In DNA, the CDR3 is TGTGCCAGCAGCTTGGGGGGGATGAACACTGAAGCTTTCTTT.

The rearrangement links TRBV29-1 to TRBJ1-4, with 7 bases aligning to TRBD1. Germline loops: CDR1 SQVTM, CDR2 ANQGSEA. The V and J ends lost 7 bases and 7 bases, in that order; junction bases with no gene match: 9. CDR3 length equals 13 residues. CDR3 coding DNA: TGCAGCGCCCGACCAGGGGGTGGTGAAAAACTGTTTTTT. Translated, it gives CSARPGGGEKLFF. The full variable domain, with the rest looked up from reference TRBV29-1 and TRBJ1-4, is SAVISQKPSRDICQRGTSLTIQCQVDSQVTMMFWYRQQPGQSLTLIATANQGSEATYESGFVIDKFPISRPNLTFSTLTVSNMSPEDSSIYLCSARPGGGEKLFFGSGTQLSVL.

This chain's CDR3 is CASSLERGGYNEQFF. CDR3 bases: TGTGCCAGCAGCTTAGAACGGGGGGGATACAATGAGCAGTTCTTC. The chain uses TRBV7-2 and TRBJ2-1, with 8 bases aligning to TRBD2. There are 15 residues in the CDR3. V gave up 1 base and J gave up 4 bases; unmatched junction bases: 3. Germline assignment: CDR1 SGHTA and CDR2 FQGNSA.

The chain links TRBV6-6 to TRBJ2-2; unclear D gene. The CDR3 has 15 amino acids. The germline V and J ends were trimmed by 6 bases and 6 bases, with 17 bases remaining between them. Germline CDR1 and CDR2: MNHNY and SVGAGI (reference sequence). CDR3 sequence (DNA): TGTGCCAGCAGCACGCAGGCCCCCAGGCCCGGGGAGCTGTTTTTT. Protein: CASSTQAPRPGELFF.

J is TRBJ2-1 and V is TRBV11-2; D is unclear. CDR1 is SGHAT, CDR2 FQNNGV, per germline. Deletions cut 1 base from V and 2 bases from J, with 21 bases between. The CDR3 totals 19 residues. The CDR3 sequence is CASSLAPTQMESAYNEQFF. The CDR3 bases are TGTGCCAGCAGCTTAGCCCCGACTCAGATGGAGAGCGCCTACAATGAGCAGTTCTTC.

This chain links TRBV27 with TRBJ2-7; D perhaps matches TRBD1 (6 bases). Germline lookup yields CDR1 MNHEY and CDR2 SMNVEV (reference sequence). V lost 3 bases to trimming and J lost 2 bases, with 14 bases between them. CDR3 length equals 15 residues. The CDR3 coding sequence is TGTGCCAGCAGTTTTACAGGGAAGGGGACCTACGAGCAGTACTTC. This sequence encodes CASSFTGKGTYEQYF.

This chain links TRBV11-2 with TRBJ2-1, with 9 bases matching TRBD2. Losses at the gene ends were 3 bases for V and 10 bases for J; bases not matched to a gene: 10. This CDR3 is built from 15 residues. The germline V gene encodes CDR1 SGHAT and CDR2 FQNNGV. CDR3 sequence reads: CASSLFSGGWGEQFF. CDR3 nucleotides: TGTGCCAGCAGCTTGTTTAGCGGGGGATGGGGGGAGCAGTTCTTC.

The V and J genes are TRBV5-4 and TRBJ2-1; D is perhaps TRBD2 (5 bases). The CDR3 covers 16 residues. V was pared by 0 bases and J by 3 bases, with 13 bases between. Germline CDR1 is SGHNT and CDR2 is YYREEE (reference sequence). This CDR3 is CASSLEFWAGYNEQFF. CDR3 in DNA: TGTGCCAGCAGCTTGGAGTTCTGGGCGGGCTACAATGAGCAGTTCTTC.

V gene TRBV9 combines with J gene TRBJ1-5, with D perhaps matching TRBD1 (5 bases). Germline V gene lookup returns CDR1 SGDLS and CDR2 YYNGEE. The germline V and J ends were trimmed by 0 bases and 4 bases, with 20 bases remaining between them. This CDR3 contains 18 residues. As DNA, the CDR3 is TGTGCCAGCAGCGTAGTAGGTCAGGGAGAGGTCGAGAATCAGCCCCAGCATTTT. Amino acids: CASSVVGQGEVENQPQHF.

The V gene is TRBV10-2, the J gene TRBJ2-3, with D unclear. The CDR3 spans 14 residues. From germline, CDR1 is WSHSY and CDR2 SAAADI. V dropped 7 bases and J dropped 3 bases, with 14 bases sitting between them. CDR3 coding DNA: TGCGCCAGCAAGGTCGTAGAGTGGACAGATACGCAGTATTTT. The encoded protein is CASKVVEWTDTQYF.

V gene TRBV20-1 combines with J gene TRBJ1-5; D is perhaps TRBD1 (5 bases). The CDR3 consists of 13 residues. The V end lost 3 bases, the J end lost 7 bases, and 13 bases lay between the germline ends. Germline-derived CDR1 and CDR2 are DFQATT and SNEGSKA (reference sequence). CDR3 residues: CSASLGVGQPQHF. As DNA, the CDR3 is TGCAGTGCTAGTTTGGGGGTCGGACAGCCCCAGCATTTT.

The chain joins TRBV2 to TRBJ1-5; 10 nucleotides agree with TRBD1. Germline V gene data show CDR1 as SNHLY and CDR2 as FYNNEI. This CDR3 is built from 16 residues. V lost 5 bases and J lost 5; bases outside the gene matches: 9. The CDR3 coding sequence is TGTGCCAGCAGTCTTGACCGACAGGGGGCAGATCAGCCCCAGCATTTT. Translated: CASSLDRQGADQPQHF.

The gene calls are TRBV11-2 and TRBJ1-6, with D possibly being TRBD1 (5 bases). V shed 5 bases and J shed 6 bases, with 11 bases lying between them. The CDR3 totals 14 residues. Germline CDR1 SGHAT, CDR2 FQNNGV. CDR3 nucleotides: TGTGCCAGCAGCGCCCGACAGTTTAATTCACCCCTCCACTTT. The encoded protein is CASSARQFNSPLHF. Drawing the rest from reference TRBV11-2 and TRBJ1-6, the complete variable domain is EAGVAQSPRYKIIEKRQSVAFWCNPISGHATLYWYQQILGQGPKLLIQFQNNGVVDDSQLPKDRFSAERLKGVDSTLKIQPAKLEDSAVYLCASSARQFNSPLHFGNGTRLTVT.

V gene TRBV10-3 combines with J gene TRBJ2-5; TRBD2 might be the D (7 bases). V shed 5 bases and J shed 4 bases, with 8 bases lying between them. The V gene's germline CDR1 is ENHRY and CDR2 SYGVKD. This CDR3 comprises 12 residues. The CDR3 loop reads CAISRGGETQYF. Here the CDR3 DNA reads TGTGCCATCAGTAGGGGGGGAGAGACCCAGTACTTC.